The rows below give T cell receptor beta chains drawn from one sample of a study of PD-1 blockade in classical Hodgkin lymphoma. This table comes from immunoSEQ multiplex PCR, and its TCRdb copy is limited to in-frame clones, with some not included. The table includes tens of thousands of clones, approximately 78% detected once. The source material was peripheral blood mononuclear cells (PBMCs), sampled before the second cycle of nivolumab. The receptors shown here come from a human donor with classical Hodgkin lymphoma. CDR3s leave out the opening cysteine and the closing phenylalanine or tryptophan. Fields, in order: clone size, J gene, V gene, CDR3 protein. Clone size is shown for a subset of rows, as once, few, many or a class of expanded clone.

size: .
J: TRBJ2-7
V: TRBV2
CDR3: ASSAQGIVYEQY

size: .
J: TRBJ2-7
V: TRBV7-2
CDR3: ASSLLSSSEQY

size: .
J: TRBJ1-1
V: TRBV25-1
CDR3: ASSAQAGRRGTEAF

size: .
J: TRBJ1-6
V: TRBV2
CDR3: ASRRVRDNRLNSPLH

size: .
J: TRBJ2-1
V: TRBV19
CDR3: ASSIGTGIYNEQF

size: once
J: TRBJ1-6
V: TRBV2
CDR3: ASRYYTAPLH

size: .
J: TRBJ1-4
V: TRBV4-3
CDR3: ASSQDPEGGNEKLF

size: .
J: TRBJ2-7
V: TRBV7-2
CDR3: ASSQDFNYEQY

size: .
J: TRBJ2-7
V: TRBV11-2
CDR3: ASSSTGTGHYEQY

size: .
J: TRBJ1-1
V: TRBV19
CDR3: ASIVAGTVKNTEAF

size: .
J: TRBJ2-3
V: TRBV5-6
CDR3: ASSSRVSGGAYTQY

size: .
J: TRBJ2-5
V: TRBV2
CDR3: ASSGGQGLETQY

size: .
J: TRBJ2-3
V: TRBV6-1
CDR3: ASSERGTGTDTQY

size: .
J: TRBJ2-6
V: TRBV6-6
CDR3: ASSYEAGANVLT

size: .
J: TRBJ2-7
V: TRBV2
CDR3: ASSPVRREQY

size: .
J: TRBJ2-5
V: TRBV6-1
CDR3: ASSEYRPEWGRPETQY

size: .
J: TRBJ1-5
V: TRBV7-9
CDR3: ASSLSTGGGQPQH

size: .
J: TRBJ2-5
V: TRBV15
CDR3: ATSRGQGETQY

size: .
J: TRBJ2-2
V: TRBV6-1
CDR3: ASRRTSMNTGEPF

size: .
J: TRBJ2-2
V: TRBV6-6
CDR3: ASSLHRNTGELF

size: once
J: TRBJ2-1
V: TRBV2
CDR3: ASSEVAGGHLNEQF

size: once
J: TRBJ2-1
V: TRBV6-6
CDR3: ASSRTQSYNEQF

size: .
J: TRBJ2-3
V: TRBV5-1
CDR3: ASSPGHSGPDTQY

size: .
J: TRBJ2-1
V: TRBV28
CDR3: ASSSPGLAGGLNEQF

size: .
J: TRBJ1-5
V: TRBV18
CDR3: ASSPPPGQPQH

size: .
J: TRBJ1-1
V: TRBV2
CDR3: ASSESRGRFTEAF

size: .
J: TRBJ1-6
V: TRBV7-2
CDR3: ASRGEVSPLH

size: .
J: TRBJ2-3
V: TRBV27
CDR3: ASSLSFRKTDTQY

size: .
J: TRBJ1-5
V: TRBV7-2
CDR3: ASSLGGAGSNQPQH

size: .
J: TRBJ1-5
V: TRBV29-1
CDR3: SVRVPGQPQH

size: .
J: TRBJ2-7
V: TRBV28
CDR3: ASSLIVGVGLSEQY

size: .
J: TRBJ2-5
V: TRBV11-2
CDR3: ASSLDQGAWETQY

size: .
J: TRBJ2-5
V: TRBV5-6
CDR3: ASSKGGTAQETQY

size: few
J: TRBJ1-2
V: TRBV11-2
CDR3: ASSLDPRGGNYGYT

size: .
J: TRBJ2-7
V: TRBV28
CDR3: ASSGPGTVTEQY

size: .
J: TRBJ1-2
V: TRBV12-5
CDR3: ASAKDRRGYT

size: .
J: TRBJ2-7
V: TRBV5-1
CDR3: ASSPKSATGAYEQY

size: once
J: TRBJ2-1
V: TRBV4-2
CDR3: ASSQDRSNNEQF

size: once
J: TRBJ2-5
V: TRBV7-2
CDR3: ASSRRLTETQY

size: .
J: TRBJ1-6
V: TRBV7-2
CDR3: ASSYNNSPLH

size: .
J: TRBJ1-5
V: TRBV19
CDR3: ASSMTGGNQPQH

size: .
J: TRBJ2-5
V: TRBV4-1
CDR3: ASSQAPGRGETQY

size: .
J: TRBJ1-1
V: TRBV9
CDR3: ASSVYPGAGEAF

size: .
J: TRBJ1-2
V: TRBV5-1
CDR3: ASSPGGSGGHYGYT

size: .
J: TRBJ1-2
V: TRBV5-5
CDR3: ATRPSGEKDSYT

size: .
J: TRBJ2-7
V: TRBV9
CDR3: ASSASSGSYEQY

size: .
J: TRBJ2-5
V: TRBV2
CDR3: ASSEAPRRGRETQY

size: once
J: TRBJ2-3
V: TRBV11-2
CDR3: ASSPGTGGTDTQY

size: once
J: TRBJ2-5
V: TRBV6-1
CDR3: ATSGNLQETQY

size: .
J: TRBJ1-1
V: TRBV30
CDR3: AWTTGMNTEAF

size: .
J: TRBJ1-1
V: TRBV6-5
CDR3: ASSYDRVLNTEAF

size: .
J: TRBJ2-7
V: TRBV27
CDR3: ASASGPSYEQY

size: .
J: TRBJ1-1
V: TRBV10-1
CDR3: ASRSGMNTEAF

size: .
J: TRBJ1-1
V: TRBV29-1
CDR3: SVPGPLNTEAF